Listed here are 31 T cell receptor beta chains from one sample, sequenced in a study of T-cell memory formation after mild COVID-19. Via MiXCR, TCRdb re-called the 5' RACE reads, giving one row per CDR3 protein. The table has some 150,000 distinct CDR3 sequences, roughly 6.3% seen once. The specimen sequenced was PBMCs or a T cell subset sorted from them (not recorded which). Receptors originate from an adult woman who had mild COVID-19 (a few samples of this study predate the infection). Cell type and time point are not known.

The V and J genes are TRBV24-1 and TRBJ1-1; D is unclear. Trimming cost V 5 bases and J 9 bases, with 15 bases left between them. In germline, CDR1 is KGHDR, CDR2 SFDVKD. The CDR3 has 13 residues. The CDR3 DNA reads as TGTGCCACCAGTGCGCCGGGTGCAAGGAAAGCTTTCTTT. Its translation: CATSAPGARKAFF.

In this sample, this clonotype turned up many times. The chain couples TRBV5-1 to TRBJ1-2; 11 bases fit TRBD1. The CDR3 sequence is 15 residues long. Per the germline V gene, CDR1 is SGHRS and CDR2 is YFSETQ. J gave up 8 bases and V 4 bases, and 10 bases lay outside the gene matches. CDR3 coding DNA: TGCGCCAGCAGCGGGGGCCGGACAGGGGGCGGCGGCTACACCTTC. This codes for CASSGGRTGGGGYTF.

This clonotype has at least ten counts. V is TRBV5-1 and J is TRBJ2-3, with D tentatively TRBD1 or TRBD2 (6 bases each). V was cut by 3 bases and J by 4 bases, with 9 bases left in between. Germline CDR1 reads SGHRS; CDR2 reads YFSETQ. The CDR3 loop spans 13 amino acids. CDR3 in amino acids: CASSWGAADTQYF. The CDR3 DNA follows: TGCGCCAGCAGCTGGGGGGCGGCAGATACGCAGTATTTT.

This clonotype was seen a handful of times. The chain recombines TRBV5-1 with TRBJ1-1; D call uncertain. CDR3 length: 13 residues. V was trimmed by 0 bases and J by 5 bases, leaving 8 bases between them. CDR1 is SGHRS and CDR2 is YFSETQ in the germline V gene. For the CDR3, the DNA is TGCGCCAGCAGCTTGGAACTAATGACTGAAGCTTTCTTT. Translated, it gives CASSLELMTEAFF.

This clonotype was seen ten or more times. The V and J genes are TRBV5-6 and TRBJ2-7; D gene uncertain. Germline CDR1 reads SGHDT; CDR2 reads YYEEEE. The CDR3 runs 13 residues. V lost 5 bases to trimming and J lost 2 bases, with 11 bases between them. CDR3 in DNA: TGTGCCAGCAGACGTGTCGAGACCTACGAGCAGTACTTC. Translated, it gives CASRRVETYEQYF.

The rearrangement joins TRBV5-1 to TRBJ1-2, with D maybe TRBD1 (5 bases). The CDR3 is 16 amino acids. Trimming pared 1 base from V and 1 base from J, leaving 14 bases between. Germline CDR1 is SGHRS and CDR2 is YFSETQ. The CDR3 coding sequence is TGCGCCAGCAGCTTGACCTGGACAACTAATAACTATGGCTACACCTTC. It encodes CASSLTWTTNNYGYTF.

In nucleotides, the CDR3 is TGTGCCAGTAGTATAATAGGGTCCGCGGGGAATGAGCAGTTCTTC. The encoded protein is CASSIIGSAGNEQFF. The chain links TRBV19 to TRBJ2-1; D may be TRBD2 (6 bases). CDR1 is LNHDA and CDR2 is SQIVND in the germline V gene (reference sequence). The CDR3 loop spans 15 amino acids. Trimming took off 2 bases at V and 7 bases at J, with 15 bases between the two ends.

The V gene is TRBV5-1, the J gene TRBJ1-1; possible D gene TRBD1, 5 bases. CDR3 length: 16 residues. The V end was cut by 3 bases, the J end by 1 base, with 16 bases between. The germline CDR1 and CDR2 sequences are SGHRS and YFSETQ. CDR3 DNA: TGCGCCAGCAGCTCACGAACAGGAAAGTCGAACACTGAAGCTTTCTTT. Amino acids: CASSSRTGKSNTEAFF.

There are many counts of this clonotype. This chain uses TRBV7-2 with TRBJ1-1; D uncertain. CDR1 is SGHTA and CDR2 is FQGNSA in the germline V gene. The CDR3 is 13 residues long. The V gene lost 3 bases and the J gene lost 2 bases, with 7 bases spanning the gap. CDR3 protein: CASSLDENTEAFF. The CDR3 DNA reads as TGTGCCAGCAGCTTGGACGAAAACACTGAAGCTTTCTTT.

In this sample, this clonotype turned up a few times. The chain has TRBV7-9 and TRBJ1-1, with a weak D call TRBD1 (5 bases). The V end was cut by 5 bases, the J end by 5 bases, with 15 bases between. The V gene's germline CDR1 is SEHNR and CDR2 FQNEAQ (reference sequence). The CDR3 totals 14 residues. The CDR3 DNA reads TGTGCCAGCAGCGCCCAGGGTGGAATGACTGAAGCTTTCTTT. Protein product: CASSAQGGMTEAFF.

In its sample, this clonotype was seen a few times. The gene calls are TRBV7-2 and TRBJ2-1; TRBD2 matches at 9 bases. Germline assignment: CDR1 SGHTA and CDR2 FQGNSA. The CDR3 has 16 residues. J lost 4 bases, V lost 5 bases, and 9 bases had no gene match. CDR3 sequence: CASSRDSGGPYNEQFF. The CDR3 coding sequence is TGTGCCAGCAGCCGAGATAGCGGGGGACCATACAATGAGCAGTTCTTC.

This clonotype came up a few times. The chain has TRBV20-1 and TRBJ1-5, with TRBD1 matching 10 bases. CDR3 length: 16 amino acids. Germline V gene lookup returns CDR1 DFQATT and CDR2 SNEGSKA (reference sequence). After removal of 5 bases from V and 0 bases from J, the junction contained 7 bases not matched to a gene. The DNA of the CDR3 is TGCAGTGCTCCGCAGACAGGGGGCCGTAGCAATCAGCCCCAGCATTTT. Encoded protein: CSAPQTGGRSNQPQHF.

This clonotype showed up just a few times. The genes are TRBV4-3 and TRBJ1-2, with unresolved D. The CDR3 spans 13 residues. V lost 8 bases and J lost 4, with 14 bases in between. The germline CDR1 and CDR2 sequences are LGHNA and YSLEER. The CDR3 nucleotides read TGCGCCAGCCGGAATGCGGGCGGCTATGGCTACACCTTC. It encodes CASRNAGGYGYTF.

In this sample, this clonotype turned up a few times. The gene calls are TRBV7-2 and TRBJ2-4; D may be TRBD1 (6 bases). The CDR3 runs to 14 residues. Trimming stripped 2 bases from V and 6 bases from J, with 11 bases between. CDR1 and CDR2 from the germline V gene are SGHTA and FQGNSA. CDR3 nucleotides: TGTGCCAGCAGCTTAAGTCAACAGGGAAACATTCAGTACTTC. Protein: CASSLSQQGNIQYF.

A single count supports this clonotype. A single base separates this from a much larger clone, so it may be a read error. This chain joins TRBV18 and TRBJ2-2; TRBD1 is a possible D gene (6 bases). This CDR3 is built from 15 residues. Trimming removed 4 bases at V and 4 bases at J, with 13 bases between. CDR1 and CDR2 (germline): KGHSH, LQKENI. The CDR3, as DNA: TGTGCCAGCTCACAAAACCTAGGGGGCACCGGGGAGCTGTTTTTT. Residues: CASSQNLGGTGELFF.

The sample holds many counts of this clonotype. This chain joins TRBV24-1 and TRBJ1-5; 7 bases line up with TRBD1. CDR1 and CDR2 (germline): KGHDR, SFDVKD. The length of the CDR3 is 15 residues. V gave up 3 bases and J gave up 2 bases; unmatched junction bases: 3. The CDR3 here is CATSDSGTGNQPQHF. CDR3 bases: TGTGCCACCAGTGATAGTGGGACAGGCAATCAGCCCCAGCATTTT.

This clonotype was seen only a few times. The rearrangement joins TRBV19 to TRBJ1-4; 7 bases fit TRBD1. Trimming at V came to 8 bases and at J to 10 bases, leaving 4 bases not matched to a gene. Germline loops: CDR1 LNHDA, CDR2 SQIVND (reference sequence). There are 11 residues in the CDR3. The CDR3 nucleotides read TGTGCCAGTGGGAGACAGGGAAAACTGTTTTTT. Its translation is CASGRQGKLFF.

V gene TRBV7-2 combines with J gene TRBJ1-4; D is perhaps TRBD1 (5 bases). Per germline, CDR1 SGHTA and CDR2 FQGNSA. Trimming took off 4 bases at V and 1 base at J, with 16 bases between the two ends. This CDR3 is built from 17 residues. The CDR3 is CASSSGQGIRTNEKLFF. DNA for the CDR3: TGTGCCAGCAGCTCGGGGCAGGGTATCAGAACTAATGAAAAACTGTTTTTT.

The chain is built from TRBV11-2 and TRBJ2-3; 8 bases map to TRBD2. V lost 5 bases, J lost 6 bases, and 10 bases stayed unmatched. The length of the CDR3 is 15 residues. Germline values: CDR1 SGHAT, CDR2 FQNNGV. The CDR3 nucleotides are TGTGCCAGCAGCCCTCGGGGGGGAATCAGCGATACGCAGTATTTT. It codes for CASSPRGGISDTQYF.

V usage is TRBV24-1 and J usage is TRBJ2-2; 10 bases are shared with TRBD1. J gave up 1 base and V 3 bases, and 4 bases lay outside the gene matches. The germline CDR1 and CDR2 sequences are KGHDR and SFDVKD. The CDR3 is 17 amino acids. The CDR3 region has the DNA TGTGCCACCAGTGATCCCGGACAGGGGGGGAACACCGGGGAGCTGTTTTTT. Translating it yields CATSDPGQGGNTGELFF.

This clonotype was counted at least ten times. The chain recombines TRBV12-3 or TRBV12-4 with TRBJ2-2; D might be TRBD2 (6 bases). Trimming took off 3 bases at V and 2 bases at J, with 7 bases between the two ends. This CDR3 has 14 amino acids. The CDR3 spells CASSLGLNTGELFF. The CDR3 DNA reads as TGTGCCAGCAGTTTGGGACTTAACACCGGGGAGCTGTTTTTT.

The chain is built from TRBV7-3 and TRBJ2-3; 8 bases match TRBD2. V was clipped by 0 bases and J by 3 bases; unmatched bases: 2. In germline, CDR1 is SGHTA, CDR2 FQGTGA. The CDR3 loop spans 15 amino acids. The CDR3 nucleotides read TGTGCCAGCAGCTTAACGGGGACTAGGACAGATACGCAGTATTTT. It yields the protein CASSLTGTRTDTQYF. Based on the CDR3 plus reference TRBV7-3 and TRBJ2-3, the full variable domain is GAGVSQTPSNKVTEKGKYVELRCDPISGHTALYWYRQSLGQGPEFLIYFQGTGAADDSGLPNDRFFAVRPEGSVSTLKIQRTERGDSAVYLCASSLTGTRTDTQYFGPGTRLTVL.

The table lists this clonotype with many counts. V and J are TRBV5-1 and TRBJ1-2; D unresolved. The ends were cut back, 0 bases at V and 8 bases at J, with 17 bases in the middle. Per the germline V gene, CDR1 is SGHRS and CDR2 is YFSETQ. The CDR3 has 15 amino acids. The CDR3 region is CASSLGAFRDGGYTF. The CDR3 coding sequence is TGCGCCAGCAGCTTGGGTGCGTTTCGGGATGGCGGCTACACCTTC.

This clonotype was detected many times. The chain links TRBV12-3 or TRBV12-4 to TRBJ2-1, with 13 bases lining up with TRBD2. The V segment lost 6 bases and the J segment 9 bases; nucleotides outside the gene matches: 5. This CDR3 has 14 amino acids. The CDR3 here is CASRGTSGIGEQFF. CDR3 coding DNA: TGTGCCAGCAGGGGGACTAGCGGGATAGGTGAGCAGTTCTTC.

This clonotype was seen a few times. The genes are TRBV12-3 or TRBV12-4 and TRBJ2-3, with 11 bases matching TRBD2. The CDR3 is 17 amino acids. V lost 6 bases to trimming and J lost 1 base; unmatched junction nucleotides: 9. CDR3 nucleotides: TGTGCCAGCAGGTCCTCTATAGCGGGAGGGGGCACAGATACGCAGTATTTT. Translating it yields CASRSSIAGGGTDTQYF.

This clonotype was recorded many times. The chain joins TRBV5-5 to TRBJ1-5; 7 bases are a match to TRBD1. Germline CDR1 SGHKS, CDR2 YYEKEE (reference sequence). Trimming at V came to 0 bases and at J to 5 bases, leaving 8 bases not matched to a gene. This CDR3 spans 16 amino acids. The CDR3 is CASSLGGGQYYQPQHF. The CDR3 bases are TGTGCCAGCAGCTTGGGGGGGGGACAGTACTATCAGCCCCAGCATTTT.

This clonotype appeared a few times. The chain carries TRBV3-1 and TRBJ2-6, with D tentatively TRBD1 or TRBD2 (5 bases each). V was clipped by 4 bases and J by 0 bases, with 10 bases between them. The CDR3 consists of 16 residues. Germline CDR1 and CDR2: LGHDT and YNNKEL (reference sequence). The CDR3 DNA follows: TGTGCCAGCAGCCGAGGGGCCCGCTCTGGGGCCAACGTCCTGACTTTC. Encoded protein: CASSRGARSGANVLTF.

The V call is TRBV28, the J call TRBJ1-5; D may be TRBD1 (6 bases). CDR3 size: 14 residues. Germline values: CDR1 MDHEN, CDR2 SYDVKM. V shed 4 bases and J shed 7 bases, with 14 bases lying between them. DNA of the CDR3: TGTGCCAGCAGTTACGGACAGATTCTCCAGCCCCAGCATTTT. This translates into CASSYGQILQPQHF.

This clonotype was found many times. V usage is TRBV29-1 and J usage is TRBJ2-5, with TRBD2 matching 12 bases. V was pared by 3 bases and J by 4 bases, with 0 bases of the junction left unmatched. CDR1 is SQVTM and CDR2 is ANQGSEA in the germline V gene. The CDR3 runs 13 residues. The CDR3 loop is CSVEGLAGETQYF. The CDR3 region has the DNA TGCAGCGTTGAGGGACTAGCGGGAGAGACCCAGTACTTC.

There are a few counts of this clonotype. The rearrangement uses TRBV11-3 and TRBJ2-1, with no clear D. CDR1 and CDR2 from the germline V gene are SGHNT and YENEEA. V gave up 8 bases and J gave up 6 bases, with 17 bases separating them. This CDR3 is built from 14 residues. CDR3 DNA sequence: TGTGCCAGCGGCAATCTCGTTTGGGGCAATGAGCAGTTCTTC. It specifies CASGNLVWGNEQFF.

This chain joins TRBV24-1 and TRBJ2-1, with TRBD2 matching over 14 bases. The J segment lost 4 bases and the V segment lost 4 bases, leaving 5 bases of the junction unmatched. The germline gives CDR1 KGHDR, CDR2 SFDVKD. This CDR3 has 17 amino acids. As DNA, the CDR3 is TGTGCCACCAGTGACTCCGGGACTAGCGGGGGATACAATGAGCAGTTCTTC. Residues: CATSDSGTSGGYNEQFF.